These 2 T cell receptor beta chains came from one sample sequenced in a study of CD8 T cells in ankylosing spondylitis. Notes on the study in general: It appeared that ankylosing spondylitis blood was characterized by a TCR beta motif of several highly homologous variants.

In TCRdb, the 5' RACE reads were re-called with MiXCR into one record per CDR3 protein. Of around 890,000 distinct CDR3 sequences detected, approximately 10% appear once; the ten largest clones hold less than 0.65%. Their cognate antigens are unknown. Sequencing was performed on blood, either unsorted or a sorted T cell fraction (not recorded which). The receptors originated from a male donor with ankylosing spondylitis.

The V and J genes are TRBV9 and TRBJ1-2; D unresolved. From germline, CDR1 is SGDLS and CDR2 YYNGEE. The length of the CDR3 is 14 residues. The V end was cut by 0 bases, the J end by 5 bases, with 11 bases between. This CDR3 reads CASSVALFSYGYTF. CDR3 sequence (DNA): TGTGCCAGCAGCGTAGCTCTTTTTTCTTATGGCTACACCTTC.

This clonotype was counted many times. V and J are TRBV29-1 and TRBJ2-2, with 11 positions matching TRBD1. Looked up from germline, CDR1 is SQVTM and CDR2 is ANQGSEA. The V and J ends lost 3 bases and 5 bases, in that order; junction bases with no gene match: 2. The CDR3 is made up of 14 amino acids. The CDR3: CSVEGQGGTGELFF. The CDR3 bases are TGCAGCGTTGAGGGACAGGGGGGGACCGGGGAGCTGTTTTTT.